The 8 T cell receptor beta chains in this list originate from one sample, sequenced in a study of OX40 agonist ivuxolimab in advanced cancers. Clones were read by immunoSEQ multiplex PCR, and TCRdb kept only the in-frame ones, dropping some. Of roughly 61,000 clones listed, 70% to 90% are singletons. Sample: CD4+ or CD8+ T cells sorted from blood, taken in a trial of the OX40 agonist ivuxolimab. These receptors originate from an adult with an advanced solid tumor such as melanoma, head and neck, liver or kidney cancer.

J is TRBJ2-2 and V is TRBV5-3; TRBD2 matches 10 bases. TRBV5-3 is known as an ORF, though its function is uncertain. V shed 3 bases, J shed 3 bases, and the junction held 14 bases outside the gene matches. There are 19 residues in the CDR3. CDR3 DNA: TGTGCCAGAAGCTATACTGGGCTAGCGGGAGTTGGGGACACCGGGGAGCTGTTTTTT. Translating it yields CARSYTGLAGVGDTGELFF.

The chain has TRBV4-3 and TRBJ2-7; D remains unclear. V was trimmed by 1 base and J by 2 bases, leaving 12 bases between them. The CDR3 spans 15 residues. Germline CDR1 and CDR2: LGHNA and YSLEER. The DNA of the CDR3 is TGCGCCAGCAGCCAAGTGCTCCTGGGGACCTACGAGCAGTACTTC. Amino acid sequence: CASSQVLLGTYEQYF.

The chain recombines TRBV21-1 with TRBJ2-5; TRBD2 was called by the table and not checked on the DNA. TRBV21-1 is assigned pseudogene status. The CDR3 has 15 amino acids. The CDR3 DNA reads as TGTGCCAGCAGCAAAGAGAGGCAGCGGGGGGAGACCCAGTACTTC. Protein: CASSKERQRGETQYF.

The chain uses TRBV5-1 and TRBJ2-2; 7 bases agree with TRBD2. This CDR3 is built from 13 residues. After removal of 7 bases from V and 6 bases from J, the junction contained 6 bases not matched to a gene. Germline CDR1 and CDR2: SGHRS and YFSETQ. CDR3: CASVRELAGELFF. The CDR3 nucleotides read TGCGCCAGCGTGCGGGAGCTGGCCGGGGAGCTGTTTTTT.

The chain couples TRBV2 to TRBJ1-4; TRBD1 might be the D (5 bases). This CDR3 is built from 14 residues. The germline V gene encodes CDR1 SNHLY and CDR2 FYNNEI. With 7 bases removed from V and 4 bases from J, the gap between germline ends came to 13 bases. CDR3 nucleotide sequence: TGTGCCAGCAAACCCGGGACGGTTAATGAAAAACTGTTTTTT. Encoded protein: CASKPGTVNEKLFF.

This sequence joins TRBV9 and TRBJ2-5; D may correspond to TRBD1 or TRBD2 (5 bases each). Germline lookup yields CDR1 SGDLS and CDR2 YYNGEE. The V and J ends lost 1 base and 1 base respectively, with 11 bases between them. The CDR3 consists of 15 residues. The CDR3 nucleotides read TGTGCCAGCAGCGTAACTACCGGGGCCCAAGAGACCCAGTACTTC. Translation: CASSVTTGAQETQYF.

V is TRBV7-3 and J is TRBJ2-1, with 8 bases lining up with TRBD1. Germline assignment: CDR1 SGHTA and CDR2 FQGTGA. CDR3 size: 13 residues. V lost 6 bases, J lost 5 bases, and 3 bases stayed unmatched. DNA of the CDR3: TGTGCCAGCAGTCCGACAGGGGACAATGAGCAGTTCTTC. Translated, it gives CASSPTGDNEQFF. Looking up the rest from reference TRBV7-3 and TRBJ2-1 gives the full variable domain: GAGVSQTPSNKVTEKGKYVELRCDPISGHTALYWYRQSLGQGPEFLIYFQGTGAADDSGLPNDRFFAVRPEGSVSTLKIQRTERGDSAVYLCASSPTGDNEQFFGPGTRLTVL.

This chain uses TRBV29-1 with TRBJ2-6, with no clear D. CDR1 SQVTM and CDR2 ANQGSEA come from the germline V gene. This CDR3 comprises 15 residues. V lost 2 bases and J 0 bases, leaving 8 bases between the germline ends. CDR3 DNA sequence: TGCAGCGTTGAACTTCCAAACTCTGGGGCCAACGTCCTGACTTTC. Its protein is CSVELPNSGANVLTF.